This T cell receptor beta chain came from a study of blood T cell repertoires in COVID-19. About the research overall: Acute and convalescent COVID-19 specimens originated in the United States, Italy and Spain. T cells, B-cell-depleted T cells, or PBMCs supplied cDNA or gDNA.

Grouping used clinical history reported by participants in a survey and questionnaire. The V end was cut by 1 base, the J end by 6 bases, with 4 bases between. The CDR3 covers 12 residues. From germline, CDR1 is SEHNR and CDR2 FQNEAQ (reference sequence). Only one count was recorded for this clone. The authors' processing: Reference gene primers were amplified, and this amplification served to estimate nucleated cell counts. Here immunoSEQ multiplex PCR was the method, and the copy in TCRdb shows in-frame clones only, minus some. V, J and clone size were drawn from that table, and D and trimming were deduced from the DNA. Of about 160,000 clones listed, 81% are singletons.

The specimen was PBMCs or T cells enriched from blood (not recorded which). The sequence was collected from a woman in her thirties or forties with acute COVID-19. The chain is built from TRBV7-9 and TRBJ1-5, with D unresolved. The CDR3 loop is CASSLGSQPQHF. The CDR3 DNA follows: TGTGCCAGCAGCTTAGGTAGTCAGCCCCAGCATTTT.